These 9 T cell receptor beta chains came from one sample sequenced in a study of T cells after yellow fever vaccination. TCRdb passed the 5' RACE reads through MiXCR, listing each CDR3 protein once. The sample holds 620,000 or so distinct CDR3 sequences, about 15% seen once. The material was PBMCs, obtained 5 to 6 days after the first yellow fever vaccination. These receptors were taken from a man aged 18 to 35 who received the YFV17D yellow fever vaccine.

This clonotype was detected only a few times. The chain uses TRBV6-2 or TRBV6-3 and TRBJ1-5, with D uncertain. This CDR3 has 16 amino acids. Germline V CDR1 and CDR2: MNHEY, SVGEGT. V was shortened by 3 bases and J by 3 bases, with 15 bases between the two germline ends. This CDR3 is CASSYKRDAYNQPQHF. The CDR3 bases are TGTGCCAGCAGTTATAAGAGGGATGCCTACAATCAGCCCCAGCATTTT.

The chain uses TRBV7-2 and TRBJ1-1; D unresolved. This CDR3 has 15 amino acids. Trimming took 3 bases from V and 5 from J, leaving 16 bases between them. CDR1 and CDR2 (germline): SGHTA, FQGNSA. CDR3: CASSFFGQEYTEAFF. Written as DNA, the CDR3 is TGTGCCAGCAGCTTCTTCGGGCAGGAGTATACTGAAGCTTTCTTT.

This chain links TRBV9 with TRBJ1-4; TRBD1 is a possible D gene (6 bases). The CDR3 sequence is 15 residues long. Per germline, CDR1 SGDLS and CDR2 YYNGEE. The V end lost 3 bases, the J end lost 8 bases, and 17 bases lay between the germline ends. The CDR3 is CASSATGREREKLFF. In DNA, the CDR3 is TGTGCCAGCAGCGCCACAGGGAGGGAGCGGGAAAAACTGTTTTTT.

The chain uses TRBV7-9 and TRBJ1-1; 8 bases are shared with TRBD1. CDR1 is SEHNR, CDR2 FQNEAQ, per germline (reference sequence). This CDR3 contains 16 residues. Losses at the gene ends were 0 bases for V and 2 bases for J; bases not matched to a gene: 5. The DNA of the CDR3 is TGTGCCAGCAGCTTAGCATGGACAGGGCAAAACACTGAAGCTTTCTTT. Translation gives CASSLAWTGQNTEAFF.

The V gene is TRBV29-1, the J gene TRBJ2-4, with D perhaps TRBD2 (5 bases). V lost 4 bases, J lost 7 bases, and 8 bases lay in between. This CDR3 has 11 residues. Germline V gives CDR1 SQVTM, CDR2 ANQGSEA. CDR3 loop: CSVGRRNIQYF. The CDR3 DNA reads as TGCAGCGTTGGGAGGCGGAACATTCAGTACTTC. The variable domain in full, completed from reference TRBV29-1 and TRBJ2-4, reads SAVISQKPSRDICQRGTSLTIQCQVDSQVTMMFWYRQQPGQSLTLIATANQGSEATYESGFVIDKFPISRPNLTFSTLTVSNMSPEDSSIYLCSVGRRNIQYFGAGTRLSVL.

CDR3 sequence reads: CASSQEPGAGNQPQHF. In nucleotides, the CDR3 is TGCGCCAGCAGCCAAGAGCCAGGGGCAGGCAATCAGCCCCAGCATTTT. The chain is built from TRBV4-1 and TRBJ1-5; maybe TRBD1 (6 bases). Germline V gene data show CDR1 as MGHRA and CDR2 as YSYEKL. This CDR3 is 16 amino acids long. With 0 bases removed from V and 2 bases from J, the gap between germline ends came to 11 bases.

This clonotype was seen more than once but under ten times. The chain links TRBV5-6 to TRBJ1-2; 9 nucleotides align to TRBD1. Per the germline V gene, CDR1 is SGHDT and CDR2 is YYEEEE. This CDR3 has 16 residues. The ends lost 4 bases at V and 3 bases at J; junction bases unmatched: 10. CDR3 sequence reads: CASSRRDRAFDYGYTF. CDR3 in DNA: TGTGCCAGCAGCCGACGGGACAGGGCATTCGACTATGGCTACACCTTC.

This clonotype turned up a few times. The chain combines TRBV6-5 with TRBJ2-1, with 10 positions matching TRBD2. Germline trimming cut 4 bases from V and 5 bases from J; bases unmatched to any gene: 8. The CDR3 contains 16 residues. Looked up from germline, CDR1 is MNHEY and CDR2 is SVGAGI. For the CDR3, the DNA is TGTGCCAGCAGTTCCTTAGCGGGGGGCACCCACAATGAGCAGTTCTTC. Translated, it gives CASSSLAGGTHNEQFF.

This clonotype showed up just a few times. The genes are TRBV20-1 and TRBJ2-3; 8 bases are shared with TRBD1. V shed 6 bases, J shed 5 bases, and the junction held 7 bases outside the gene matches. CDR1 is DFQATT and CDR2 is SNEGSKA in the germline V gene (reference sequence). The CDR3 runs to 13 residues. This chain's CDR3 is CSAEDRAGDTQYF. The CDR3 nucleotides are TGCAGTGCCGAGGACAGGGCGGGAGATACGCAGTATTTT.